This TCR beta chain was sequenced for a study of blood T cell repertoires in COVID-19. Using immunoSEQ multiplex PCR, the repertoire was profiled, and TCRdb retains in-frame clones only, with some absent. The table shows 140,000 to 150,000 clones, with around 87% occurring only once. The receptor's source is a man aged 55-75 years who had recovered from COVID-19. The sample comprised PBMCs or T cells enriched from blood (not recorded which).

The CDR3, as DNA: TGCGCCAGCGGGACTAGCCCTACAGATACGCAGTATTTT. This sequence encodes CASGTSPTDTQYF. This sequence joins TRBV10-2 and TRBJ2-3; 9 bases are a match to TRBD2. The CDR3 has 13 residues. The germline V gene encodes CDR1 WSHSY and CDR2 SAAADI. Unmatched junction bases numbered 3, after V lost 8 bases and J lost 3 bases.